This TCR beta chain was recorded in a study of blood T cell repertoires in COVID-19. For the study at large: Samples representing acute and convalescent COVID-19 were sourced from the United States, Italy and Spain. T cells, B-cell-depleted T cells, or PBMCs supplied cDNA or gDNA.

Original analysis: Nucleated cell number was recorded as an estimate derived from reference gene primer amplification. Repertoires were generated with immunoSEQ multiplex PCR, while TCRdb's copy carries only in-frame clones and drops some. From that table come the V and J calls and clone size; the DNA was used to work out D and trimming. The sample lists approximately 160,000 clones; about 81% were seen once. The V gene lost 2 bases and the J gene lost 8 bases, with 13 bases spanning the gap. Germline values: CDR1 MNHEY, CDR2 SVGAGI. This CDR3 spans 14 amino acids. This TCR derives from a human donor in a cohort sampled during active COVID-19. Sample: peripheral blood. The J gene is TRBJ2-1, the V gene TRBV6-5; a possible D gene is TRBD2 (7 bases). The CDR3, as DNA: TGTGCCAGCAGTTACAGGGGGGGGGAGGATGAGCAGTTCTTC. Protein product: CASSYRGGEDEQFF.